This T cell receptor (beta chain) was obtained from a study of blood T cell repertoires in COVID-19. Some clones are missing from TCRdb's copy, which holds only in-frame ones; the method was immunoSEQ multiplex PCR. The data show about 190,000 clones, around nine tenths seen once. The germline CDR1 and CDR2 sequences are LGHDT and YNNKEL (reference sequence). With 0 bases clipped from V and 1 base from J, the junction kept 6 bases outside the gene matches. This CDR3 contains 17 residues. The rearrangement joins TRBV3-1 (or the pseudogene TRBV3-2) to TRBJ2-3, with TRBD2 matching 8 bases. Material for sequencing was peripheral blood. The receptor was isolated from a man between 65 and 85 years old with active or convalescent COVID-19. This CDR3 reads CASSQDELAGRTDTQYF. The CDR3 bases are TGTGCCAGCAGCCAAGATGAGCTAGCGGGTCGCACAGATACGCAGTATTTT.